This TCR beta chain was captured in a study of T-cell memory formation after mild COVID-19. TCRdb processed the 5' RACE reads anew with MiXCR; each CDR3 protein has one entry. The sample lists about 240,000 distinct CDR3 sequences; roughly 10% were seen once. To note about this clonotype: Its antigen remains unknown.

Study-wide points: For second-wave clones that peaked at day 37, SARS-CoV-2 specificity went unverified.

The V gene's germline CDR1 is MNHEY and CDR2 SVGAGI. The CDR3 runs to 15 residues. The junction had 3 bases not matched to a gene; V was cut back by 0 bases and J by 4 bases. The TCR sequence derives from a man between 18 and 35 years old who had mild COVID-19 (a few samples of this study predate the infection). Cell type and time point are not known. J is TRBJ2-7 and V is TRBV6-5, with 10 bases identical to TRBD1. Sequencing was carried out using PBMCs or a T cell subset sorted from them (not recorded which). The CDR3 region is CASSYSGQGWYEQYF. CDR3 in DNA: TGTGCCAGCAGTTACTCGGGACAGGGGTGGTACGAGCAGTACTTC.